The 18 T cell receptor beta chains below come from one sample, sequenced in a study of identical twins. TCRdb fed the 5' RACE reads into MiXCR, producing one record per CDR3 protein. The sample holds 500,000 or so distinct CDR3 sequences; more than 13% are singletons and the top ten take around 0.57%. These data are also associated with another study on yellow fever vaccine responses in identical twins.

The material sequenced was CD4+ T cells sorted from blood. The source is a woman between 18 and 29 years old in good health.

This clonotype was observed a handful of times. The gene calls are TRBV27 and TRBJ2-2, with 7 positions matching TRBD1. Germline V CDR1 and CDR2: MNHEY, SMNVEV (reference sequence). The CDR3 extends over 15 amino acids. V trimming: 5 bases; J trimming: 1 base; junction bases outside the gene matches: 4. CDR3 DNA: TGTGCCAGCAGTCGACAGGGCGAGAACACCGGGGAGCTGTTTTTT. Protein: CASSRQGENTGELFF.

This clonotype came up a few times. The chain joins TRBV28 to TRBJ2-1; no firm D call. This CDR3 is 14 amino acids long. Germline-derived CDR1 and CDR2 are MDHEN and SYDVKM. V was trimmed by 5 bases and J by 4 bases, leaving 12 bases between them. CDR3 protein: CASSQRAHYNEQFF. The CDR3 DNA reads as TGTGCCAGCAGTCAAAGAGCCCATTACAATGAGCAGTTCTTC.

This clonotype was counted a few times. The CDR3 nucleotides read TGCGCCAGCAGCCGGACAGGTTCTGACTATGGCTACACCTTC. Its translation: CASSRTGSDYGYTF. This chain connects TRBV5-1 to TRBJ1-2, with TRBD1 matching 7 bases. The germline V gene has CDR1 SGHRS and CDR2 YFSETQ. There are 14 residues in the CDR3. J was trimmed by 3 bases and V by 4 bases; bases with no gene match: 6.

The CDR3 nucleotides read TGTGCTAGTGGACGGGGACAGACTAGCACAGATACGCAGTATTTT. Translating gives CASGRGQTSTDTQYF. The V gene is TRBV12-5, the J gene TRBJ2-3, with TRBD1 matching 7 bases. V lost 6 bases and J lost 0; bases outside the gene matches: 6. CDR1 LGHNT and CDR2 FRNRAP come from the germline V gene. This CDR3 contains 15 residues.

The chain's CDR3 is CASTTRRPAGYETQYF. CDR3 nucleotide sequence: TGTGCCAGCACCACTCGGAGGCCTGCCGGGTACGAGACCCAGTACTTC. The chain links TRBV7-9 to TRBJ2-5; possibly TRBD2 for D (5 bases). Germline-derived CDR1 and CDR2 are SEHNR and FQNEAQ (reference sequence). Trimming cost V 7 bases and J 5 bases, with 23 bases left between them. There are 16 residues in the CDR3. The full variable domain, with the rest looked up from reference TRBV7-9 and TRBJ2-5, is DTGVSQNPRHKITKRGQNVTFRCDPISEHNRLYWYRQTLGQGPEFLTYFQNEAQLEKSRLLSDRFSAERPKGSFSTLEIQRTEQGDSAMYLCASTTRRPAGYETQYFGPGTRLLVL.

This clonotype has only a few counts. The rearrangement uses TRBV2 and TRBJ2-5, with a possible D match to TRBD2 (5 bases). V gave up 6 bases and J gave up 2 bases, with 10 bases separating them. The germline gives CDR1 SNHLY, CDR2 FYNNEI. The CDR3 has 13 residues. CDR3 DNA sequence: TGTGCCAGCAGGGAGGACTCACAAGAGACCCAGTACTTC. This sequence encodes CASREDSQETQYF.

The table lists this clonotype with a few counts. This sequence joins TRBV11-3 and TRBJ1-1, with D perhaps TRBD1 (5 bases). There are 13 residues in the CDR3. Germline CDR1 SGHNT, CDR2 YENEEA. V lost 5 bases and J lost 9, with 16 bases in between. The CDR3 protein is CASSTREGSQAFF. The CDR3 DNA follows: TGTGCCAGCAGCACTCGAGAGGGGTCACAAGCTTTCTTT.

This clonotype was observed a few times. This chain uses TRBV7-2 with TRBJ2-7; TRBD1 aligns across 9 bases. Germline V gives CDR1 SGHTA, CDR2 FQGNSA. This CDR3 is 15 amino acids long. V trimming: 5 bases; J trimming: 2 bases; junction bases outside the gene matches: 7. As DNA, the CDR3 is TGTGCCAGCAGCATGAGACAGGGGGGTACCTACGAGCAGTACTTC. It encodes CASSMRQGGTYEQYF.

The genes are TRBV7-2 and TRBJ2-3; 13 positions match TRBD2. CDR1 SGHTA and CDR2 FQGNSA come from the germline V gene. V shed 5 bases, J shed 6 bases, and the junction held 8 bases outside the gene matches. The CDR3 spans 16 residues. As DNA, the CDR3 is TGTGCCAGCAGCCCCGGGGGACTAGCGGGAACTGATACGCAGTATTTT. This sequence encodes CASSPGGLAGTDTQYF.

This chain uses TRBV5-1 with TRBJ1-2, with D unclear. The CDR3 totals 12 residues. Deletions cut 3 bases from V and 3 bases from J, with 6 bases between. The germline gives CDR1 SGHRS, CDR2 YFSETQ. CDR3 region: CASSSEDYGYTF. The CDR3 DNA is TGCGCCAGCAGCTCCGAAGACTATGGCTACACCTTC. Full variable domain (remainder filled in from reference TRBV5-1 and TRBJ1-2): KAGVTQTPRYLIKTRGQQVTLSCSPISGHRSVSWYQQTPGQGLQFLFEYFSETQRNKGNFPGRFSGRQFSNSRSEMNVSTLELGDSALYLCASSSEDYGYTFGSGTRLTVV.

This chain links TRBV3-1 with TRBJ1-5; D gene uncertain. V was shortened by 4 bases and J by 5 bases, with 12 bases between the two germline ends. This CDR3 has 14 residues. Germline values: CDR1 LGHDT, CDR2 YNNKEL (reference sequence). The CDR3 DNA sequence: TGTGCCAGCAGCCGAGGATTGGCCCATCAGCCCCAGCATTTT. This codes for CASSRGLAHQPQHF.

This clonotype was seen a single time. At one end the junction does not follow the germline gene, possibly because of a read error. The V and J genes are TRBV3-1 and TRBJ2-6, with D perhaps matching TRBD1 (5 bases). This CDR3 has 16 amino acids. Germline V lookup: CDR1 LGHDT, CDR2 YNNKEL (reference sequence). CDR3 in amino acids: CASSSYEASGADVLTF. Here the CDR3 DNA reads TGTGCCAGCAGCTCATACGAGGCCTCTGGGGCCGACGTCCTGACTTTC. The complete variable domain, with remaining parts taken from reference TRBV3-1 and TRBJ2-6, reads DTAVSQTPKYLVTQMGNDKSIKCEQNLGHDTMYWYKQDSKKFLKIMFSYNNKELIINETVPNRFSPKSPDKAHLNLHINSLELGDSAVYFCASSSYEASGADVLTFGAGSRLTVL.

V gene TRBV28 combines with J gene TRBJ2-7, with TRBD1 matching 8 bases. The CDR3 is 14 residues long. Germline values: CDR1 MDHEN, CDR2 SYDVKM. V was pared by 7 bases and J by 1 base, with 6 bases of the junction left unmatched. The CDR3 DNA reads TGTGCCAGCACCTACAGGGGGACATCCTACGAGCAGTACTTC. Translation gives CASTYRGTSYEQYF.

The V and J genes are TRBV24-1 and TRBJ2-1; 8 bases are shared with TRBD2. The ends lost 4 bases at V and 6 bases at J; junction bases unmatched: 4. The CDR3 totals 14 residues. Germline V gene lookup returns CDR1 KGHDR and CDR2 SFDVKD. The DNA of the CDR3 is TGTGCCACCAGTGAACTGGGACTAGTCAATGAGCAGTTCTTC. This gives the protein CATSELGLVNEQFF.

The rearrangement uses TRBV7-2 and TRBJ2-2; possibly TRBD1 or TRBD2 for D (5 bases each). Looked up from germline, CDR1 is SGHTA and CDR2 is FQGNSA. The CDR3 sequence is 15 residues long. V was cut by 5 bases and J by 9 bases, with 19 bases left in between. The CDR3 region has the DNA TGTGCCAGCAGCCCCAGCACCGGGACCCCCAGGGAGCTGTTTTTT. Translation gives CASSPSTGTPRELFF.

The table lists this clonotype with many counts. This chain uses TRBV14 with TRBJ2-3; D remains ambiguous. The germline gives CDR1 SGHDN, CDR2 FVKESK. V was cut by 3 bases and J by 4 bases, with 2 bases left in between. The CDR3 is made up of 11 amino acids. CDR3 amino acids: CASSQADTQYF. The CDR3 nucleotides read TGTGCCAGCAGCCAGGCAGATACGCAGTATTTT.

This clonotype was seen more than once but under ten times. The chain uses TRBV6-1 and TRBJ2-5, with D perhaps given as TRBD1 or TRBD2 (5 bases each). CDR3 size: 15 residues. V was cut by 7 bases and J by 4 bases, with 19 bases left in between. Germline CDR1 is MNHNS and CDR2 is SASEGT. As DNA, the CDR3 is TGTGCCAGCACCTCCCGAGCGGCAGGGAGAGAGACCCAGTACTTC. Translating gives CASTSRAAGRETQYF.

This clonotype was observed a handful of times. CDR3 protein: CATSRDSGYEQYF. Written as DNA, the CDR3 is TGTGCCACCAGCAGAGATAGTGGGTACGAGCAGTACTTC. This rearrangement joins TRBV15 to TRBJ2-7, with D unclear. This CDR3 comprises 13 residues. The V end lost 0 bases, the J end lost 4 bases, and 7 bases lay between the germline ends. CDR1 LNHNV and CDR2 YYDKDF come from the germline V gene (reference sequence).